This is a list of T cell receptor beta chains from one sample in a study of blood T cell repertoires in COVID-19. Sequencing was performed with immunoSEQ multiplex PCR; in TCRdb, only in-frame clones are kept and a portion is missing. The repertoire has 70,000 to 100,000 clones, around 88% of them found once; the top ten carry around 17%. Material for sequencing was peripheral blood. The receptors were sampled from a woman aged 55-69 years with COVID-19, enrolled during active disease. The CDR3 runs from the conserved cysteine through the conserved F or W. The D gene is left open where the match is weak. Only part of the rows carry a size: once, few, many, or a class if the clone is expanded.

D	V	size	J	CDR3	DNA
TRBD1	TRBV29-1	.	TRBJ1-1	CSCQPTGTGRGAFF	TGCAGCTGCCAACCGACCGGGACAGGAAGAGGAGCTTTCTTT
TRBD1	TRBV28	once	TRBJ1-2	CASSRPGTGGNTYGYTF	TGTGCCAGCAGCCGTCCCGGGACAGGCGGGAATACCTATGGCTACACCTTC
.	TRBV20-1	.	TRBJ1-1	CSASYRNTEAFF	TGCAGTGCTAGTTACAGGAACACTGAAGCTTTCTTT
.	TRBV21-1	.	TRBJ1-5	CASSKNTGTASNQPQHF	TGTGCCAGCAGCAAAAATACCGGGACAGCAAGCAATCAGCCCCAGCATTTT
TRBD1	TRBV5-1	.	TRBJ1-1	CASNLGQGLDTEAFF	TGCGCCAGCAATTTGGGACAGGGGCTTGACACTGAAGCTTTCTTT
.	TRBV7-2	.	TRBJ2-7	CASSPRTNLYEQYF	TGTGCCAGCAGCCCGAGGACAAATCTCTACGAGCAGTACTTC
TRBD2	TRBV27	few	TRBJ2-1	CASGKTSGGHYNEQFF	TGTGCCAGCGGAAAGACTAGCGGGGGGCACTACAATGAGCAGTTCTTC
.	TRBV5-1	once	TRBJ1-5	CASSSRPNQPQHF	TGCGCCAGCAGCTCCCGTCCCAATCAGCCCCAGCATTTT
TRBD2	TRBV2	.	TRBJ2-3	CASSRLAGGTDTQYF	TGTGCCAGCAGTCGACTAGCGGGGGGCACAGATACGCAGTATTTT
TRBD1	TRBV10-3	once	TRBJ1-2	CAISEGGQGYGYTF	TGTGCCATCAGCGAGGGCGGACAGGGGTATGGCTACACCTTC
.	TRBV6-2/TRBV6-3	.	TRBJ2-7	CASSYQGNYEQYF	TGTGCCAGCAGTTATCAGGGGAATTACGAGCAGTACTTC
.	TRBV28	few	TRBJ1-5	CASKPGGGNQPQHF	TGTGCCAGCAAACCCGGGGGTGGCAATCAGCCCCAGCATTTT
.	TRBV9	.	TRBJ1-6	CASSARGGEPGSPLHF	TGTGCCAGCAGCGCCCGAGGTGGAGAACCGGGTTCACCCCTCCACTTT
.	TRBV6-2/TRBV6-3	.	TRBJ1-2	CASSSDTYGYTF	TGTGCCAGCAGTTCGGACACGTATGGCTACACCTTC
.	TRBV6-1	.	TRBJ2-3	CASRRSATGADTQYF	TGTGCCAGCAGGAGGTCAGCGACAGGAGCCGATACGCAGTATTTT
TRBD1	TRBV5-8	.	TRBJ2-1	CASSSGTGGYNEQFF	TGTGCCAGCAGCTCCGGGACAGGGGGCTACAATGAGCAGTTCTTC
TRBD2	TRBV29-1	.	TRBJ2-1	CSLTSGGAGEQFF	TGCAGCCTGACTAGCGGGGGGGCCGGTGAGCAGTTCTTC
.	TRBV9	.	TRBJ2-5	CASSPQSGKETQYF	TGTGCCAGCAGCCCCCAGTCAGGGAAAGAGACCCAGTACTTC
TRBD2	TRBV20-1	.	TRBJ2-5	CSASRTSRETQYF	TGCAGTGCTAGTCGGACTAGCCGAGAGACCCAGTACTTC
TRBD1	TRBV15	few	TRBJ1-4	CATSHQGAGEKLFF	TGTGCCACCAGCCATCAGGGGGCGGGTGAAAAACTGTTTTTT
.	TRBV2	.	TRBJ1-1	CASNLSRHKLNTEAFF	TGTGCCAGCAACCTTTCCCGACATAAGTTGAACACTGAAGCTTTCTTT
.	TRBV11-2	.	TRBJ1-2	CASSREGYGYTF	TGTGCCAGCAGCCGCGAGGGATATGGCTACACCTTC
TRBD1	TRBV5-6	.	TRBJ1-1	CASSLGRQGLSEAFF	TGTGCCAGCAGCTTGGGAAGACAGGGGTTGTCTGAAGCTTTCTTT
.	TRBV19	.	TRBJ1-1	CASRDGQQVNTEAFF	TGTGCCAGTAGGGACGGGCAACAGGTGAACACTGAAGCTTTCTTT
.	TRBV12-5	.	TRBJ2-1	CASGLAAYNEQFF	TGTGCTAGTGGTTTGGCCGCGTACAATGAGCAGTTCTTC
.	TRBV19	.	TRBJ2-5	CASSIGPRGETQYF	TGTGCCAGTAGTATAGGTCCCCGAGGAGAGACCCAGTACTTC
TRBD1	TRBV23-1	.	TRBJ1-5	CASSHNTGTGKYSNQPQHF	TGCGCCAGCAGTCACAATACCGGGACAGGGAAATATAGCAATCAGCCCCAGCATTTT
TRBD1	TRBV6-5	.	TRBJ2-7	CAWGGTGSDEQYF	TGTGCCTGGGGAGGGACAGGGAGCGACGAGCAGTACTTC
.	TRBV30	.	TRBJ1-1	CAWRTGTNTEAFF	TGTGCCTGGAGGACAGGAACCAACACTGAAGCTTTCTTT
.	TRBV7-2	.	TRBJ2-6	CASSQIATGANVLTF	TGTGCCAGCAGCCAAATAGCGACGGGGGCCAACGTCCTGACTTTC
.	TRBV7-3	.	TRBJ2-6	CASSFEGRGANVLTF	TGTGCCAGCAGCTTTGAGGGTCGTGGGGCCAACGTCCTGACTTTC
.	TRBV7-6	.	TRBJ1-1	CASSFQDTNTEAFF	TGTGCCAGCAGCTTCCAGGACACGAACACTGAAGCTTTCTTT
TRBD1	TRBV5-6	.	TRBJ2-5	CASSLLQGKETQYF	TGTGCCAGCAGCTTGTTACAGGGGAAGGAGACCCAGTACTTC
.	TRBV27	.	TRBJ1-1	CASSLFGRAHPNTEAFF	TGTGCCAGCAGTTTATTTGGGAGGGCCCACCCCAACACTGAAGCTTTCTTT
.	TRBV19	.	TRBJ2-7	CASSVGTGTYEQYF	TGTGCCAGTAGTGTCGGTACAGGGACGTACGAGCAGTACTTC
.	TRBV21-1	.	TRBJ1-1	CARIPQQQSARQEAFF	TGTGCCAGGATACCCCAGCAGCAAAGCGCGAGACAGGAAGCTTTCTTT
.	TRBV6-5	few	TRBJ1-2	CASKSLVGPYGYTF	TGTGCCAGCAAGTCCCTGGTGGGCCCCTATGGCTACACCTTC
.	TRBV6-5	.	TRBJ1-2	CASSYSRKGLGGYTF	TGTGCCAGCAGTTACTCGCGGAAGGGGCTTGGAGGCTACACCTTC
TRBD2	TRBV5-1	.	TRBJ2-1	CASSGHSSGGSYNEQFF	TGCGCCAGCAGTGGGCACTCTAGCGGGGGGTCCTACAATGAGCAGTTCTTC
.	TRBV19	.	TRBJ2-2	CASSTRGRTGELFF	TGTGCCAGTAGTACCAGGGGACGGACCGGGGAGCTGTTTTTT
.	TRBV7-2	.	TRBJ1-5	CASSLKGIGNQPQHF	TGTGCCAGCAGCTTAAAGGGGATTGGCAATCAGCCCCAGCATTTT
.	TRBV7-9	.	TRBJ2-5	CASSPPQETQYF	TGTGCCAGCAGCCCTCCTCAAGAGACCCAGTACTTC
TRBD2	TRBV11-2	.	TRBJ2-7	CASSLAGLEQYF	TGTGCCAGCAGCTTAGCGGGACTAGAGCAGTACTTC
.	TRBV7-9	.	TRBJ1-1	CASSREGNTEAFF	TGTGCCAGCAGCCGTGAGGGGAACACTGAAGCTTTCTTT
TRBD1	TRBV2	.	TRBJ1-1	CASTEQQGPLMNTEAFF	TGTGCCAGCACCGAGCAACAGGGGCCGTTGATGAACACTGAAGCTTTCTTT
.	TRBV7-9	.	TRBJ2-7	CASGRGGSYEQYF	TGTGCCAGCGGACGGGGTGGCTCCTACGAGCAGTACTTC
.	TRBV7-2	.	TRBJ2-3	CASSVNPGGYTQYF	TGTGCCAGCAGCGTCAACCCCGGCGGGTATACGCAGTATTTT
.	TRBV5-1	.	TRBJ1-6	CASSPGGVGYSPLHF	TGCGCCAGCAGCCCGGGGGGGGTAGGTTATTCACCCCTCCACTTT
TRBD1	TRBV19	once	TRBJ1-4	CASSIAGTGTNEKLFF	TGTGCCAGTAGTATCGCCGGGACAGGCACAAATGAAAAACTGTTTTTT
.	TRBV11-2	.	TRBJ1-4	CASSPRGALSLFF	TGTGCCAGCAGCCCACGGGGGGCTCTTTCCCTGTTTTTT
TRBD1	TRBV28	.	TRBJ1-2	CASKRTGGDYGYTF	TGTGCCAGCAAAAGGACAGGGGGCGACTATGGCTACACCTTC
.	TRBV6-1	.	TRBJ2-3	CASSEIGARVLDTQYF	TGTGCCAGCAGTGAAATAGGTGCCCGGGTGTTAGATACGCAGTATTTT
.	TRBV7-2	.	TRBJ2-3	CASSFAGTRTDTQYF	TGTGCCAGCAGCTTCGCGGGGACCCGCACAGATACGCAGTATTTT
.	TRBV5-1	.	TRBJ2-1	CASNIPTGSNEQFF	TGCGCCAGCAACATCCCGACGGGGAGCAATGAGCAGTTCTTC
.	TRBV5-4	.	TRBJ1-1	CASSPYTSARTEAFF	TGTGCCAGCAGCCCTTATACAAGCGCTCGCACTGAAGCTTTCTTT
.	TRBV6-5	.	TRBJ1-1	CASSRQNTEAFF	TGTGCCAGCAGCCGACAAAACACTGAAGCTTTCTTT
.	TRBV5-1	.	TRBJ2-7	CASSGGNSYEQYF	TGCGCCAGCAGCGGCGGGAATTCCTACGAGCAGTACTTC
.	TRBV9	.	TRBJ1-1	CASSQGGNTEAFF	TGTGCCAGCAGTCAAGGGGGGAACACTGAAGCTTTCTTT
.	TRBV6-5	.	TRBJ2-7	CASSYSVTYEQYF	TGTGCCAGCAGTTATTCGGTCACCTACGAGCAGTACTTC
TRBD1	TRBV18	.	TRBJ2-1	CASSPQQGQNNEQFF	TGTGCCAGCTCACCACAGCAGGGACAGAACAATGAGCAGTTCTTC